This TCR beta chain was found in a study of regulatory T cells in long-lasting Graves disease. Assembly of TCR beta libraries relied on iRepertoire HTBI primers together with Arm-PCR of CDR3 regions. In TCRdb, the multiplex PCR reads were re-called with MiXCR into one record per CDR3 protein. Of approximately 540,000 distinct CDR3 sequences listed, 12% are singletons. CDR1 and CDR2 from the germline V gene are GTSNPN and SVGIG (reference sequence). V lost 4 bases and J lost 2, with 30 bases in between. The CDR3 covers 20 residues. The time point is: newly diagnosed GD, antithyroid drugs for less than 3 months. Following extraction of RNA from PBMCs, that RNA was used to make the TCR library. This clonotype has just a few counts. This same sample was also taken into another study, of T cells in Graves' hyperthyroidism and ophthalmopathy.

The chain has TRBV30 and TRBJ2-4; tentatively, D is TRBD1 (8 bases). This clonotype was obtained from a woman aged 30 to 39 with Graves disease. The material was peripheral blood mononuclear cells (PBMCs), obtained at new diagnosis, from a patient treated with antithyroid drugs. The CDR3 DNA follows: TGTGCCTGGATCCTCTGGGGGGGACAGGAGGTTTTTTGGACCAAAAACATTCAGTACTTC. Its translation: CAWILWGGQEVFWTKNIQYF. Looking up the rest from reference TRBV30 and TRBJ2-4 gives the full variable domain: SQTIHQWPATLVQPVGSPLSLECTVEGTSNPNLYWYRQAAGRGLQLLFYSVGIGQISSEVPQNLSASRPQDRQFILSSKKLLLSDSGFYLCAWILWGGQEVFWTKNIQYFGAGTRLSVL.